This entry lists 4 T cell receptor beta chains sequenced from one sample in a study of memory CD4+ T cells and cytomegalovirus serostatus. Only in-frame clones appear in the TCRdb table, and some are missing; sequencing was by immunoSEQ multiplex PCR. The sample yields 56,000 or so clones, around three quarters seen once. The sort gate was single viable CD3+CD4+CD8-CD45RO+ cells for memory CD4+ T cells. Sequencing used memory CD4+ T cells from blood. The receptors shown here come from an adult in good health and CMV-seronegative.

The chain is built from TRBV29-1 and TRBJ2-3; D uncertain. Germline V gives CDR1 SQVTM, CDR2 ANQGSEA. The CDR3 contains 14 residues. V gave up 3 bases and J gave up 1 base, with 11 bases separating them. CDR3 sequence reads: CSVDLERRTDTQYF. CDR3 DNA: TGCAGCGTTGACCTAGAGCGACGCACAGATACGCAGTATTTT.

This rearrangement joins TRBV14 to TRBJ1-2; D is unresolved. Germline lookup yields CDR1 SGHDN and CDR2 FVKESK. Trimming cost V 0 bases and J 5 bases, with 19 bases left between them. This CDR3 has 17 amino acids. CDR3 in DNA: TGTGCCAGCAGCCAAGAGGGGTACGGCAAACTCGGATATGGCTACACCTTC. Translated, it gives CASSQEGYGKLGYGYTF.

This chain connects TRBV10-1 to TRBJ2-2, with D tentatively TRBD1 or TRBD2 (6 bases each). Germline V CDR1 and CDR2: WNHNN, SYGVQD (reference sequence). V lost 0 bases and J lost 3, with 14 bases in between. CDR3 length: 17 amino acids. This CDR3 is CASSESWGAQDTGELFF. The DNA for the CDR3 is TGCGCCAGCAGTGAGTCTTGGGGGGCGCAGGACACCGGGGAGCTGTTTTTT.

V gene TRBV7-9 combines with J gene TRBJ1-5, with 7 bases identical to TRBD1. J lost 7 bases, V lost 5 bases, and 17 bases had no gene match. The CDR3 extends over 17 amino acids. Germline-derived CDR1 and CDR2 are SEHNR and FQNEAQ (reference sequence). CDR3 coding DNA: TGTGCCAGCAGCCAGGGGGTTGGGGGGCCAAGGGACCAGCCCCAGCATTTT. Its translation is CASSQGVGGPRDQPQHF.